Shown below are 8 T cell receptor beta chains from a single sample sequenced in a study of CD8+ T cells in alopecia areata. Described treatment: oral pan-JAK inhibitor, 5-10 mg twice daily. Reverse transcription of extracted RNA yielded cDNA, which provided the sequencing template. Produced via immunoSEQ multiplex PCR; TCRdb's table is partial and in-frame only. The sample has fewer than 200,000 clones, 50% to 75% seen once. The source was CD4+ T cells sorted from blood, collected between weeks 55 and 70, from a patient treated with tofacitinib. These receptors were taken from a human donor with alopecia areata.

This clone was seen at least ten times. This chain uses TRBV7-9 with TRBJ2-3; TRBD1 matches 9 bases. Germline CDR1 is SEHNR and CDR2 is FQNEAQ (reference sequence). The J segment lost 3 bases and the V segment lost 3 bases, leaving 7 bases of the junction unmatched. The CDR3 has 16 residues. The CDR3 loop reads CASSLAGTGRTDTQYF. The CDR3 bases are TGTGCCAGCAGCTTGGCCGGGACAGGGCGGACAGATACGCAGTATTTT.

On this clone itself: Mismatch with germline at one junction end may stem from a read error. V is TRBV18 and J is TRBJ1-2, with 7 positions matching TRBD1. The germline CDR1 and CDR2 sequences are KGHSH and LQKENI. The CDR3 is made up of 13 amino acids. The CDR3 bases are TGTGCCAGCTCACCAGAAGAGCCGGGACAGAGACTATTC. Protein sequence: CASSPEEPGQRLF.

The chain carries TRBV6-1 and TRBJ1-2; D not resolved. Trimming left V 7 bases short and J 6 bases short, with 9 bases between. The CDR3 loop spans 11 amino acids. From germline, CDR1 is MNHNS and CDR2 SASEGT. The CDR3 here is CASIYLDGYTF. DNA for the CDR3: TGTGCCAGCATATACCTAGATGGCTACACCTTC.

V usage is TRBV6-6 and J usage is TRBJ2-7; 10 nucleotides agree with TRBD2. The CDR3 is 14 residues long. The germline gives CDR1 MNHNY, CDR2 SVGAGI (reference sequence). J lost 8 bases, V lost 6 bases, and 10 bases had no gene match. CDR3 bases: TGTGCCAGCAGCTACGTCGAGCGGGGGGGCCAGCAGTACTTC. Its translation: CASSYVERGGQQYF.

This clone was picked up a small number of times. In DNA form, the CDR3 reads TGTGCCTGGAGTACCGGACCAAATGAAAAACTGTTTTTT. It codes for CAWSTGPNEKLFF. V gene TRBV30 combines with J gene TRBJ1-4; D gene uncertain. V was clipped by 2 bases and J by 5 bases, with 9 bases between them. The V gene's germline CDR1 is GTSNPN and CDR2 SVGIG (reference sequence). The CDR3 runs to 13 residues.

This sequence joins TRBV29-1 and TRBJ2-5, with D tentatively TRBD1 or TRBD2 (5 bases each). This CDR3 spans 12 amino acids. Between the trimmed V and J ends, which lost 7 bases and 3 bases, there was a span of 12 bases. Germline V gives CDR1 SQVTM, CDR2 ANQGSEA. The CDR3 nucleotides read TGCAGCGGGAGGCAGGGCGAAGAGACCCAGTACTTC. Translated, it gives CSGRQGEETQYF.

This chain connects TRBV6-5 to TRBJ1-5; D call uncertain. The V end was cut by 4 bases, the J end by 0 bases, with 7 bases between. This CDR3 spans 14 amino acids. CDR1 MNHEY and CDR2 SVGAGI come from the germline V gene. The CDR3 sequence is CASSLGGSNQPQHF. In DNA form, the CDR3 reads TGTGCCAGCAGTTTAGGCGGTAGCAATCAGCCCCAGCATTTT.

This clone was seen a handful of times. The chain combines TRBV6-5 with TRBJ2-2; a weak D match, TRBD2 (6 bases). Germline CDR1 is MNHEY and CDR2 is SVGAGI. The ends were cut back, 7 bases at V and 9 bases at J, with 9 bases in the middle. The CDR3 runs to 11 residues. The CDR3 loop reads CASTGGWELFF. The CDR3, as DNA: TGTGCCAGCACTGGGGGGTGGGAGCTGTTTTTT.